Listed below are T cell receptor beta chains from one sample, sequenced in a study of T cell responses to AZD1222 COVID-19 vaccine. Clones were read by immunoSEQ multiplex PCR, and TCRdb kept only the in-frame ones, dropping some. The table lists fewer than 150,000 clones, about 80% of them singletons. Sequencing was performed on peripheral blood, taken on day 0 of AZD1222 vaccination. These receptors originate from an adult in good health. Both conserved end residues are part of each CDR3. The D gene is left open where the match is weak. For some rows the clone size is stated as once, few or many, or as a class when expanded; others skip it.

v_call	clone_size	d_call	j_call	cdr3_nt	cdr3_aa
TRBV28	NA	NA	TRBJ1-2	TGTGCCAGCAGTTCTAGGTTATATGGCTACACCTTC	CASSSRLYGYTF
TRBV2	NA	NA	TRBJ1-1	TGTGCCAGCAGTGAGGGGGCAGGAAAGAACACTGAAGCTTTCTTT	CASSEGAGKNTEAFF
TRBV18	NA	NA	TRBJ1-3	TGTGCCAGCTCACCTTCCCGACAGACCTCTGGAAACACCATATATTTT	CASSPSRQTSGNTIYF
TRBV2	NA	TRBD2	TRBJ2-2	TGTGCCAGCAGTGACATAGGGACTAGCCTTGCCGGGGAGCTGTTTTTT	CASSDIGTSLAGELFF
TRBV28	NA	TRBD1	TRBJ2-2	TGTGCCAGCACATTGAGGGGACAGGGCAGGGAGCTGTTTTTT	CASTLRGQGRELFF
TRBV5-4	NA	NA	TRBJ1-6	TGTGCCAGCAGCTCAGAAGGGGCTCTGAATTCACCCCTCCACTTT	CASSSEGALNSPLHF
TRBV29-1	few	TRBD1	TRBJ1-2	TGCAGCGTAGAACGGGACAGGAACTATGGCTACACCTTC	CSVERDRNYGYTF
TRBV4-1	NA	NA	TRBJ1-2	TGCGCCAGCAGCCCTTACGAGGGGCCTAACTATGGCTACACCTTC	CASSPYEGPNYGYTF
TRBV4-1	NA	NA	TRBJ2-7	TGCGCCAGCAGCAACGAAGTGGGAATGGGGGCCCCTAACGAGCAGTACTTC	CASSNEVGMGAPNEQYF
TRBV3-1/TRBV3-2	NA	TRBD2	TRBJ2-1	TGTGCCAGCAGCCCTACTAGCGGGGGGATAGTCTACAATGAGCAGTTCTTC	CASSPTSGGIVYNEQFF
TRBV29-1	NA	TRBD1	TRBJ2-5	TGCAGCGTTAGAGACAGGGGGAGGCAAGAGACCCAGTACTTC	CSVRDRGRQETQYF
TRBV19	NA	NA	TRBJ1-2	TGTGCCACCATGGGGGACTTCTATGGCTACACCTTC	CATMGDFYGYTF
TRBV10-2	NA	NA	TRBJ1-6	TGCGCCAGCAGTCAGGGGCAGGGCCCCCCACAGTTT	CASSQGQGPPQF
TRBV28	once	NA	TRBJ1-2	TGTGCCAGCAGTTTAGGACGGACCTATGGCTACACCTTC	CASSLGRTYGYTF
TRBV19	NA	NA	TRBJ2-7	TGTGCCAGTAGTCGGGTAGGTCTGGGGGTCGAGCAGTACTTC	CASSRVGLGVEQYF
TRBV6-5	NA	NA	TRBJ1-1	TGTGCCAGCACCCTGGGAGGGTACACTGAAGCTTTCTTT	CASTLGGYTEAFF
TRBV7-9	NA	NA	TRBJ1-5	TGTGCCAGCAGCCAGGGAGGGGCAGGGAGCAATCAGCCCCAGCATTTT	CASSQGGAGSNQPQHF
TRBV5-1	NA	TRBD1	TRBJ2-5	TGCGCCAGCAGCTCCAGGGGGCGCGTAGAGACCCAGTACTTC	CASSSRGRVETQYF